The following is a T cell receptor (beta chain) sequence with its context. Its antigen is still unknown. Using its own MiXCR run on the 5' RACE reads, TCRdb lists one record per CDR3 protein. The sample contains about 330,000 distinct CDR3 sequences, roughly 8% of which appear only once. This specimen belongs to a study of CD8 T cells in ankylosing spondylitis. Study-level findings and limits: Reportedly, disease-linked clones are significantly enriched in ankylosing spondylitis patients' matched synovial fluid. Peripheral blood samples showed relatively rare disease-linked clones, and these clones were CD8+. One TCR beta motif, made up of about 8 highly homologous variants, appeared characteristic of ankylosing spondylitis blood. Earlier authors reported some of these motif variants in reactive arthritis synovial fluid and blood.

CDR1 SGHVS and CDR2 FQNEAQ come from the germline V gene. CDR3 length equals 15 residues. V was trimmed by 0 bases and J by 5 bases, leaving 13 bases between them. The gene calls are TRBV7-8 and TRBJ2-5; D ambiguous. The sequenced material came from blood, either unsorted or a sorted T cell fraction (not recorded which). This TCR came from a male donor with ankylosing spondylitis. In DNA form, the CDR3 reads TGTGCCAGCAGCTTAGCCACGAACGGGTGGGAGACCCAGTACTTC. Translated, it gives CASSLATNGWETQYF.